One sample yielded the 10 T cell receptor beta chains listed below, sequenced in a study of PD-L1 blockade in urothelial cancer. Method: immunoSEQ multiplex PCR; TCRdb's copy keeps in-frame clones and lacks some. The sample carries around 70,000 clones, roughly 84% recorded once. This sample comprised PBMCs, obtained around atezolizumab (anti-PD-L1) treatment. The source is a man between 65 and 85 years old with urothelial cancer.

The chain is built from TRBV19 and TRBJ2-1; D perhaps matches TRBD1 (6 bases). Trimming left V 5 bases short and J 7 bases short, with 15 bases between. From germline, CDR1 is LNHDA and CDR2 SQIVND (reference sequence). The CDR3 is made up of 14 amino acids. The CDR3 sequence is CASSSQGIRNEQFF. As DNA, the CDR3 is TGTGCCAGTAGTTCACAGGGAATCAGGAATGAGCAGTTCTTC.

The J gene is TRBJ1-4, the V gene TRBV29-1; 9 bases align to TRBD1. This CDR3 is 14 amino acids long. The V gene's germline CDR1 is SQVTM and CDR2 ANQGSEA. CDR3: CSVGQGSTNEKLFF. The CDR3 region has the DNA TGCAGTGTCGGACAGGGGTCGACTAATGAAAAACTGTTTTTT. The variable domain in full, completed from reference TRBV29-1 and TRBJ1-4, reads SAVISQKPSRDICQRGTSLTIQCQVDSQVTMMFWYRQQPGQSLTLIATANQGSEATYESGFVIDKFPISRPNLTFSTLTVSNMSPEDSSIYLCSVGQGSTNEKLFFGSGTQLSVL.

This clone was counted between two and nine times. The chain combines TRBV5-1 with TRBJ2-7; 9 nucleotides agree with TRBD1. The germline V gene has CDR1 SGHRS and CDR2 YFSETQ. The CDR3 contains 16 residues. After removal of 3 bases from V and 4 bases from J, the junction contained 11 bases not matched to a gene. The CDR3 region is CASSWSPGQGSYEQYF. The CDR3 nucleotides are TGCGCCAGCAGCTGGTCCCCGGGACAGGGAAGTTACGAGCAGTACTTC.

A few counts support this clone. V gene TRBV6-6 combines with J gene TRBJ1-5, with a tentative D call TRBD1 (6 bases). Germline assignment: CDR1 MNHNY and CDR2 SVGAGI (reference sequence). V lost 2 bases and J 9 bases, leaving 14 bases between the germline ends. This CDR3 is built from 14 residues. This CDR3 is CASSYRAKDRPQHF. The DNA of the CDR3 is TGTGCCAGCAGTTACCGCGCTAAGGACAGGCCCCAGCATTTT.

V and J are TRBV6-6 and TRBJ1-4; 7 bases agree with TRBD1. Germline lookup yields CDR1 MNHNY and CDR2 SVGAGI (reference sequence). The CDR3 loop spans 14 amino acids. Losses at the gene ends were 4 bases for V and 4 bases for J; bases not matched to a gene: 3. CDR3 loop: CASSWDSLNEKLFF. CDR3 nucleotides: TGTGCCAGCAGTTGGGACAGTCTTAATGAAAAACTGTTTTTT.

The J gene is TRBJ1-4, the V gene TRBV27; unclear D gene. The V end was cut by 2 bases, the J end by 7 bases, with 14 bases between. This CDR3 region has 15 residues. Looked up from germline, CDR1 is MNHEY and CDR2 is SMNVEV (reference sequence). The CDR3 DNA is TGTGCCAGCAGTTTACGGGGTTTAAGCGGTGAAAAACTGTTTTTT. Its protein is CASSLRGLSGEKLFF. Full variable domain (missing parts from reference TRBV27 and TRBJ1-4): EAQVTQNPRYLITVTGKKLTVTCSQNMNHEYMSWYRQDPGLGLRQIYYSMNVEVTDKGDVPEGYKVSRKEKRNFPLILESPSPNQTSLYFCASSLRGLSGEKLFFGSGTQLSVL.

The chain couples TRBV5-1 to TRBJ2-5; TRBD1 matches 9 bases. Looked up from germline, CDR1 is SGHRS and CDR2 is YFSETQ. V was clipped by 4 bases and J by 1 base; unmatched bases: 8. The CDR3 is made up of 16 amino acids. This CDR3 reads CASSQGTGMGQETQYF. CDR3 sequence (DNA): TGCGCCAGCAGCCAAGGGACAGGGATGGGCCAAGAGACCCAGTACTTC.

The chain joins TRBV19 to TRBJ2-1; perhaps TRBD2 as D (6 bases). The germline gives CDR1 LNHDA, CDR2 SQIVND (reference sequence). This CDR3 is 13 amino acids long. V shed 6 bases and J shed 5 bases, with 11 bases lying between them. CDR3 DNA: TGTGCCAGTAGCCCTAGCGCGAACAATGAGCAGTTCTTC. Residues: CASSPSANNEQFF.

This sequence joins TRBV6-1 and TRBJ1-2, with a weak D call TRBD1 (5 bases). Trimming removed 6 bases at V and 7 bases at J, with 9 bases between. This CDR3 has 11 amino acids. Germline CDR1 reads MNHNS; CDR2 reads SASEGT. The CDR3 coding sequence is TGTGCCAGCAGACGCCAGGGTGGCTACACCTTC. This gives the protein CASRRQGGYTF.

V gene TRBV18 combines with J gene TRBJ2-3; 9 nucleotides match TRBD2. This CDR3 is 16 amino acids long. Germline V CDR1 and CDR2: KGHSH, LQKENI. Trimming took 2 bases from V and 4 from J; bases not matched to a gene: 7. CDR3 coding DNA: TGTGCCAGCTCACCATTAACGGGACTAGCACCAGATACGCAGTATTTT. Residues: CASSPLTGLAPDTQYF.